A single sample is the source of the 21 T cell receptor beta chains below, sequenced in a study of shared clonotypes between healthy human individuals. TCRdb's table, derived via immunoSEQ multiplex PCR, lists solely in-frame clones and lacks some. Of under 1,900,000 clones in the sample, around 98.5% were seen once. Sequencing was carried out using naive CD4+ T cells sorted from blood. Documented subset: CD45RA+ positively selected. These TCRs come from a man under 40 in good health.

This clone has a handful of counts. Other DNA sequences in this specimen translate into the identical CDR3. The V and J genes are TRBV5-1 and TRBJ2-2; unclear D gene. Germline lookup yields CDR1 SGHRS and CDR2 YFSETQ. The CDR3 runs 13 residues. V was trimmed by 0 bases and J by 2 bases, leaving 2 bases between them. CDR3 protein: CASSLANTGELFF. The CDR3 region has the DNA TGCGCCAGCAGCTTGGCCAACACCGGGGAGCTGTTTTTT.

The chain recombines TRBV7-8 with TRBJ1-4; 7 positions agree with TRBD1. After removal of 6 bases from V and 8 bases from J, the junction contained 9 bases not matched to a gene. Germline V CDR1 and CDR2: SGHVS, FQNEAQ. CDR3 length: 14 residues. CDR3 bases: TGTGCCAGCAGGGCAGACAGGGTCCCCGAAAAACTGTTTTTT. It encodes CASRADRVPEKLFF.

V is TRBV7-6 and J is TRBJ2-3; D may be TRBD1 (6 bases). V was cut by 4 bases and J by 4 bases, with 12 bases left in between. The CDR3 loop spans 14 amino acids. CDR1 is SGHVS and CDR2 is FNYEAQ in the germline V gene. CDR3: CASSSTGRPDTQYF. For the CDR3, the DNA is TGTGCCAGCAGCTCCACAGGGCGGCCAGATACGCAGTATTTT.

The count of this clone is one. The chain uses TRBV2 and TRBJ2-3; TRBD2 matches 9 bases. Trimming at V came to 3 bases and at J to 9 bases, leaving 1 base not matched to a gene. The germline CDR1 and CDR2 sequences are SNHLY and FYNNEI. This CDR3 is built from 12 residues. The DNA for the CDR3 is TGTGCCAGCAGTGAGGGACTAGCAACGCAGTATTTT. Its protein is CASSEGLATQYF.

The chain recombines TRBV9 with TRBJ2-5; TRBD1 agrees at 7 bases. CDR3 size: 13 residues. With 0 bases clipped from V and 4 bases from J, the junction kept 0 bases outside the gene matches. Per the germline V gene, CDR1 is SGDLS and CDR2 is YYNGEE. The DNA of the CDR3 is TGTGCCAGCAGCGTAGGGGACAGAGAGACCCAGTACTTC. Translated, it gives CASSVGDRETQYF. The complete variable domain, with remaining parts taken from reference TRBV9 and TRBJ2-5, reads DSGVTQTPKHLITATGQRVTLRCSPRSGDLSVYWYQQSLDQGLQFLIQYYNGEERAKGNILERFSAQQFPDLHSELNLSSLELGDSALYFCASSVGDRETQYFGPGTRLLVL.

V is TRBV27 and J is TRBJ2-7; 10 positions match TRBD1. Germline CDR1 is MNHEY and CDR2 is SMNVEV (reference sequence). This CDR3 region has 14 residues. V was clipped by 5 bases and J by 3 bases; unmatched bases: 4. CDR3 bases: TGTGCCAGCAGTCTAGGACAGGGGGACTACGAGCAGTACTTC. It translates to CASSLGQGDYEQYF.

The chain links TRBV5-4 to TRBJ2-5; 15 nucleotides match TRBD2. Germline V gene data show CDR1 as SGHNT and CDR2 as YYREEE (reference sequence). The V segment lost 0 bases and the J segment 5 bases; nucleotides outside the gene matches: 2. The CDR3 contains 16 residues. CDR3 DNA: TGTGCCAGCAGCTTGGGCGGGACTAGCGGGAGGGAGACCCAGTACTTC. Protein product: CASSLGGTSGRETQYF.

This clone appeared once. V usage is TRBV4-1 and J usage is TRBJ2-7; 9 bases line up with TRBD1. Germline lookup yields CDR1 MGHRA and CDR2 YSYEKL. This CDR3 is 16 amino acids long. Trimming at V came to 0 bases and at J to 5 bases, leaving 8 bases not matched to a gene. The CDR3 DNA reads TGCGCCAGCAGCCAAGAGAGGGGGACAGGGTGGAACGAGCAGTACTTC. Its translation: CASSQERGTGWNEQYF.

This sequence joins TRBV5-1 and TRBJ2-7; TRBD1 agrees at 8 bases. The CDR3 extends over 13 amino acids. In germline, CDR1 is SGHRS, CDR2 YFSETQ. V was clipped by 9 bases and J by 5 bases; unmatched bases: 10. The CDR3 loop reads CATSRDRLNEQYF. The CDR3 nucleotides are TGCGCCACCTCCCGGGACAGGTTGAACGAGCAGTACTTC.

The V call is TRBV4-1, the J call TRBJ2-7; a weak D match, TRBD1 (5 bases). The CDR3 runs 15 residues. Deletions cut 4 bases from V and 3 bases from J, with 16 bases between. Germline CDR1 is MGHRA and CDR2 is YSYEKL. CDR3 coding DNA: TGCGCCAGCAGCCCCCGGCCCGGGCAGGGCTACGAGCAGTACTTC. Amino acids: CASSPRPGQGYEQYF.

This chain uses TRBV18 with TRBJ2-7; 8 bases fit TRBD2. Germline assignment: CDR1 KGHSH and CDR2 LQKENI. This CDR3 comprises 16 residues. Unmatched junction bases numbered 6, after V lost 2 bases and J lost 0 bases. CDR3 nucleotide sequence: TGTGCCAGCTCACCAATTGCGGGAGGACGCTCCTACGAGCAGTACTTC. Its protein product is CASSPIAGGRSYEQYF.

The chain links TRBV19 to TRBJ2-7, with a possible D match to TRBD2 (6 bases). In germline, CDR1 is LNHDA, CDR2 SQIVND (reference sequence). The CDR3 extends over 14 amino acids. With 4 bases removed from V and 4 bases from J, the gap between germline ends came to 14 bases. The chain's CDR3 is CASSTGEKGYEQYF. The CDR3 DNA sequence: TGTGCCAGTAGTACGGGGGAGAAAGGATACGAGCAGTACTTC.

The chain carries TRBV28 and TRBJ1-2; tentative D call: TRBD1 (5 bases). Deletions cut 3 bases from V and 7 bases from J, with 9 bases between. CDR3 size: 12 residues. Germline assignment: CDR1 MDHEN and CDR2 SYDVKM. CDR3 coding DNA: TGTGCCAGCAGTTTGGTGAGGGGTGGCTACACCTTC. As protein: CASSLVRGGYTF.

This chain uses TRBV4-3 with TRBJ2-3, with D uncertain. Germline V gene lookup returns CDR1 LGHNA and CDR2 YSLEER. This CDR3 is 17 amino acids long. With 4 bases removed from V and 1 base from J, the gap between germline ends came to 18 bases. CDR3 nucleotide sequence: TGCGCCAGCAGCCGGAAAGAAGTCGTGCTTGGCACAGATACGCAGTATTTT. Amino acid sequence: CASSRKEVVLGTDTQYF.

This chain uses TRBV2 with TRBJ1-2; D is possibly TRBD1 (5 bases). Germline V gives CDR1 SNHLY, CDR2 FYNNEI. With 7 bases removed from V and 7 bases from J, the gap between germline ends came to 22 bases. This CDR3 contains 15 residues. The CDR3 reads CASILERGTTVGYTF. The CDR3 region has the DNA TGTGCCAGCATTCTCGAGAGAGGGACTACGGTTGGCTACACCTTC.

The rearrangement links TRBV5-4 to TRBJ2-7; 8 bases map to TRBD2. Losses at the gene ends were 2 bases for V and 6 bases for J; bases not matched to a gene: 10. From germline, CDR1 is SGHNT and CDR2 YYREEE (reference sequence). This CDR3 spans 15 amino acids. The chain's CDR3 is CASSLTPGLDSEQYF. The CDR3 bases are TGTGCCAGCAGCTTAACTCCGGGACTAGACTCCGAGCAGTACTTC.

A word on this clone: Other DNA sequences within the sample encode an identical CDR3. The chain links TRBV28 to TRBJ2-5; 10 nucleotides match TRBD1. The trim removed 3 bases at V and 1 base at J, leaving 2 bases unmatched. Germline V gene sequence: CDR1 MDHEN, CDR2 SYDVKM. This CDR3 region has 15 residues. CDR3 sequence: CASSFGTGAQETQYF. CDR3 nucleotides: TGTGCCAGCAGTTTCGGGACAGGGGCCCAAGAGACCCAGTACTTC.

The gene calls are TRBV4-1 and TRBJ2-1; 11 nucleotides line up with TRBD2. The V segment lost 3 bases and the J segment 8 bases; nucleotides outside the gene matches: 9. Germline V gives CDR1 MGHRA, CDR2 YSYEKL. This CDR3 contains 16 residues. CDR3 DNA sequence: TGCGCCAGCAGCCACGGAACTAGCGGGAGTTTCGATGAGCAGTTCTTC. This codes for CASSHGTSGSFDEQFF.

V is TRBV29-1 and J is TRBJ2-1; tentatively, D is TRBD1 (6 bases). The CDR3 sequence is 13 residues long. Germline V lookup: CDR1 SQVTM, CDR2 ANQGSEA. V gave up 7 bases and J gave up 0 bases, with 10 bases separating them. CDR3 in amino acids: CSGGQNSYNEQFF. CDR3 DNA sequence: TGCAGCGGAGGACAGAACTCCTACAATGAGCAGTTCTTC.

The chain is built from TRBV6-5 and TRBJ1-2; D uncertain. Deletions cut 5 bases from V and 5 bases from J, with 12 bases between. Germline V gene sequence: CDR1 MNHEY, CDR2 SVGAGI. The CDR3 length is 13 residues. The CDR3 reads CASSPIMGYGYTF. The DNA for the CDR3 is TGTGCCAGCAGTCCTATTATGGGGTATGGCTACACCTTC.

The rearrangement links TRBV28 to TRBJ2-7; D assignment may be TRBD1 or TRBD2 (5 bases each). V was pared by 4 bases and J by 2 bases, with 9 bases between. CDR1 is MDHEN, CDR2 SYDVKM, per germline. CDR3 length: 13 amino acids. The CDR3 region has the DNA TGTGCCAGCAGTTATGGGGGTCCCTACGAGCAGTACTTC. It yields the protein CASSYGGPYEQYF.